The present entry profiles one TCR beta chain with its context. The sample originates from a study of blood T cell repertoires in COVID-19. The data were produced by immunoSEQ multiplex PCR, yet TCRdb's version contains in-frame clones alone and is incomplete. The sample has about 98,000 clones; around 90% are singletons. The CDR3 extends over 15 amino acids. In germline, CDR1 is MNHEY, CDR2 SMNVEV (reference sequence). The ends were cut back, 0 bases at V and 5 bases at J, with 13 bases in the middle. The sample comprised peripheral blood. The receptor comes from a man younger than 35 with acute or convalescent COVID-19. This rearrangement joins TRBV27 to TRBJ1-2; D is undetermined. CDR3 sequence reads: CASSLSRQKPYGYTF. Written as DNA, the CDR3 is TGTGCCAGCAGTTTATCGAGACAAAAGCCTTATGGCTACACCTTC.